Below are 28 T cell receptor beta chains sequenced from a single sample in a study of blood T cell repertoires in COVID-19. The protocol was immunoSEQ multiplex PCR, while the TCRdb copy is restricted to in-frame clones and leaves out a portion. The data hold hundreds of thousands of clones, with around four fifths observed a single time. What was sequenced was peripheral blood. These receptors originate from a woman between 50 and 59 years old with active or convalescent COVID-19.

The V and J genes are TRBV2 and TRBJ1-1, with TRBD1 matching over 8 bases. Germline V gives CDR1 SNHLY, CDR2 FYNNEI. The V segment lost 10 bases and the J segment 4 bases; nucleotides outside the gene matches: 8. This CDR3 has 13 residues. The CDR3 bases are TGTGCCAATACCAGGGGGCCGGTCACTGAAGCTTTCTTT. Translating gives CANTRGPVTEAFF.

The DNA for the CDR3 is TGTGCCAGCAGCCAAGGGAAAACAGGGGGCTCCGAGCAGTACTTC. As protein: CASSQGKTGGSEQYF. The rearrangement joins TRBV14 to TRBJ2-7, with TRBD1 identical over 9 bases. Germline CDR1 reads SGHDN; CDR2 reads FVKESK. J was trimmed by 6 bases and V by 1 base; bases with no gene match: 7. The CDR3 totals 15 residues.

The chain links TRBV5-6 to TRBJ1-1; TRBD1 might be the D (5 bases). The ends were cut back, 4 bases at V and 5 bases at J, with 15 bases in the middle. The CDR3 length is 14 residues. Per germline, CDR1 SGHDT and CDR2 YYEEEE. The CDR3 DNA is TGTGCCAGCAGCCCGGCGGGGGGGAATACTGAAGCTTTCTTT. Translation: CASSPAGGNTEAFF.

The V gene is TRBV5-1, the J gene TRBJ2-3; 7 bases fit TRBD2. CDR1 and CDR2 (germline): SGHRS, YFSETQ. This CDR3 spans 14 amino acids. V gave up 3 bases and J gave up 0 bases; unmatched junction bases: 1. The CDR3 protein is CASSWGGSTDTQYF. The CDR3 nucleotides are TGCGCCAGCAGCTGGGGGGGAAGCACAGATACGCAGTATTTT.

V usage is TRBV7-5 and J usage is TRBJ1-5; the DNA was not used to check the table's D call, TRBD1. TRBV7-5 is reported as a pseudogene. CDR3 length equals 15 residues. The CDR3 DNA is TGTGTCAGAAGCTTAGCACAGGGGCGGGGTCAGCCCCAGCATTTT. Translating gives CVRSLAQGRGQPQHF.

In this sample, this clone turned up a few times. The chain combines TRBV27 with TRBJ2-7, with 9 bases lining up with TRBD1. The CDR3 covers 16 residues. Trimming cost V 5 bases and J 3 bases; bases outside gene matches: 11. Per germline, CDR1 MNHEY and CDR2 SMNVEV (reference sequence). In DNA, the CDR3 is TGTGCCAGCAGTCCCCGGACAGGGGTTGCCATCTACGAGCAGTACTTC. Its translation is CASSPRTGVAIYEQYF.

The chain combines TRBV2 with TRBJ2-7, with TRBD1 identical over 8 bases. CDR1 is SNHLY, CDR2 FYNNEI, per germline. This CDR3 has 14 amino acids. J gave up 5 bases and V 3 bases, and 6 bases lay outside the gene matches. The chain's CDR3 is CASSETGAGDEQYF. In DNA, the CDR3 is TGTGCCAGCAGTGAGACAGGGGCCGGCGACGAGCAGTACTTC.

The V and J genes are TRBV28 and TRBJ2-2, with D uncertain. V lost 5 bases and J lost 1, with 5 bases in between. CDR1 is MDHEN, CDR2 SYDVKM, per germline. This CDR3 is 13 amino acids long. The chain's CDR3 is CASSNGNTGELFF. In DNA, the CDR3 is TGTGCCAGCAGTAACGGGAACACCGGGGAGCTGTTTTTT. Full variable domain (rest looked up from reference TRBV28 and TRBJ2-2): DVKVTQSSRYLVKRTGEKVFLECVQDMDHENMFWYRQDPGLGLRLIYFSYDVKMKEKGDIPEGYSVSREKKERFSLILESASTNQTSMYLCASSNGNTGELFFGEGSRLTVL.

The gene calls are TRBV14 and TRBJ2-6; maybe TRBD2 (6 bases). The CDR3 length is 16 residues. The V gene's germline CDR1 is SGHDN and CDR2 FVKESK. V lost 3 bases, J lost 2 bases, and 11 bases lay in between. The CDR3 region has the DNA TGTGCCAGCAGCCATTTAGGAGGGGCTGGGGCCAACGTCCTGACTTTC. Its protein is CASSHLGGAGANVLTF.

The chain has TRBV11-3 and TRBJ2-1; 9 bases fit TRBD2. Trimming at V came to 5 bases and at J to 7 bases, leaving 3 bases not matched to a gene. This CDR3 is built from 13 residues. The germline V gene has CDR1 SGHNT and CDR2 YENEEA. The CDR3 sequence: CASSAGGLNEQFF. In DNA, the CDR3 is TGTGCCAGCAGCGCGGGAGGGCTGAATGAGCAGTTCTTC.

The chain is built from TRBV29-1 and TRBJ1-1; D is undetermined. The V gene's germline CDR1 is SQVTM and CDR2 ANQGSEA. V was pared by 5 bases and J by 10 bases, with 23 bases between. The CDR3 covers 14 residues. The CDR3 sequence is CSVRRAAGPMGAFF. Written as DNA, the CDR3 is TGCAGCGTTCGAAGGGCAGCGGGCCCCATGGGAGCTTTCTTT.

A remark on this clone: The same CDR3 also results from other DNA sequences found in this sample. The DNA of the CDR3 is TGCGCCAGCAGCTTGGACATGGGGGGGGGCTACACCTTC. This gives the protein CASSLDMGGGYTF. J is TRBJ1-2 and V is TRBV5-1; D is perhaps TRBD1 (5 bases). V was cut by 0 bases and J by 8 bases, with 11 bases left in between. The CDR3 runs to 13 residues. The V gene's germline CDR1 is SGHRS and CDR2 YFSETQ.

This clone appeared many times. This chain links TRBV4-2 with TRBJ2-5; 7 positions match TRBD2. With 0 bases clipped from V and 2 bases from J, the junction kept 3 bases outside the gene matches. The CDR3 loop spans 15 amino acids. Germline V lookup: CDR1 LGHNA, CDR2 YNFKEQ. The DNA of the CDR3 is TGTGCCAGCAGCCAAGAAAGGGGAGGGCAAGAGACCCAGTACTTC. This encodes CASSQERGGQETQYF.

This chain joins TRBV5-4 and TRBJ1-6; no clear D gene. In germline, CDR1 is SGHNT, CDR2 YYREEE (reference sequence). V gave up 4 bases and J gave up 7 bases, with 21 bases separating them. The CDR3 totals 17 residues. CDR3 sequence (DNA): TGTGCCAGCAGCCGCATCGGTGGAGAATCGTGGAATTCACCCCTCCACTTT. Its protein is CASSRIGGESWNSPLHF. The variable domain in full, completed from reference TRBV5-4 and TRBJ1-6, reads ETGVTQSPTHLIKTRGQQVTLRCSSQSGHNTVSWYQQALGQGPQFIFQYYREEENGRGNFPPRFSGLQFPNYSSELNVNALELDDSALYLCASSRIGGESWNSPLHFGNGTRLTVT.

J is TRBJ1-5 and V is TRBV28; possible D gene TRBD1, 6 bases. In germline, CDR1 is MDHEN, CDR2 SYDVKM. This CDR3 is built from 16 residues. The V end lost 2 bases, the J end lost 0 bases, and 11 bases lay between the germline ends. The CDR3 coding sequence is TGTGCCAGCAGTTTACAGGGGATCTATAGCAATCAGCCCCAGCATTTT. Its protein is CASSLQGIYSNQPQHF.

The chain joins TRBV10-2 to TRBJ2-7; TRBD2 aligns across 13 bases. In germline, CDR1 is WSHSY, CDR2 SAAADI. Losses at the gene ends were 6 bases for V and 4 bases for J; bases not matched to a gene: 12. CDR3 length equals 17 residues. The CDR3 sequence: CASRAGLAGWAPYEQYF. CDR3 nucleotide sequence: TGCGCCAGCAGGGCGGGACTAGCGGGGTGGGCCCCTTACGAGCAGTACTTC.

This chain connects TRBV7-8 to TRBJ2-1; weak D call: TRBD2 (5 bases). The CDR3 has 16 residues. The germline CDR1 and CDR2 sequences are SGHVS and FQNEAQ. Trimming cost V 4 bases and J 2 bases, with 15 bases left between them. CDR3 bases: TGTGCCAGCAGCTCCTCGCGGGTGGAAGCCTACAATGAGCAGTTCTTC. Residues: CASSSSRVEAYNEQFF.

V and J are TRBV28 and TRBJ2-7, with D possibly matching TRBD1 (5 bases). Germline V gene data show CDR1 as MDHEN and CDR2 as SYDVKM. The CDR3 loop spans 12 amino acids. Trimming removed 2 bases at V and 5 bases at J, with 7 bases between. CDR3 in amino acids: CASSLQGHEQYF. The CDR3 nucleotides read TGTGCCAGCAGTTTACAGGGTCACGAGCAGTACTTC.

This rearrangement joins TRBV27 to TRBJ1-5, with D unresolved. CDR3 length equals 16 residues. The germline V and J ends were trimmed by 5 bases and 2 bases, with 16 bases remaining between them. Per the germline V gene, CDR1 is MNHEY and CDR2 is SMNVEV (reference sequence). The CDR3 protein is CASSHSRRVGNQPQHF. As DNA, the CDR3 is TGTGCCAGCAGTCATTCCCGACGGGTGGGCAATCAGCCCCAGCATTTT.

This rearrangement joins TRBV25-1 to TRBJ1-1, with D perhaps TRBD1 (6 bases). The CDR3 runs 14 residues. Germline values: CDR1 MGHDK, CDR2 SYGVNS. Trimming removed 6 bases at V and 5 bases at J, with 16 bases between. The CDR3 is CASRGQPGGTEAFF. The DNA of the CDR3 is TGTGCCAGCAGGGGACAACCGGGAGGGACTGAAGCTTTCTTT.

This clone showed up just once. The CDR3 is CASSPMDSNTEAFF. The CDR3 nucleotides are TGTGCCAGCAGCCCTATGGACAGTAACACTGAAGCTTTCTTT. V gene TRBV14 combines with J gene TRBJ1-1; TRBD1 is a possible D gene (6 bases). Germline loops: CDR1 SGHDN, CDR2 FVKESK. Trimming shortened V by 4 bases and J by 2 bases, and 11 bases separated the two germline ends. The CDR3 covers 14 residues.

The chain combines TRBV2 with TRBJ2-5, with D perhaps matching TRBD2 (5 bases). CDR1 is SNHLY and CDR2 is FYNNEI in the germline V gene. The CDR3 runs 12 residues. V lost 6 bases, J lost 2 bases, and 7 bases lay in between. CDR3 DNA sequence: TGTGCCAGCAGACTAGTACAAGAGACCCAGTACTTC. Protein sequence: CASRLVQETQYF. The full variable domain, with the rest looked up from reference TRBV2 and TRBJ2-5, is EPEVTQTPSHQVTQMGQEVILRCVPISNHLYFYWYRQILGQKVEFLVSFYNNEISEKSEIFDDQFSVERPDGSNFTLKIRSTKLEDSAMYFCASRLVQETQYFGPGTRLLVL.

The chain has TRBV28 and TRBJ1-6, with 10 bases that match TRBD1. In germline, CDR1 is MDHEN, CDR2 SYDVKM. Trimming at V came to 6 bases and at J to 9 bases, leaving 5 bases not matched to a gene. The CDR3 consists of 14 residues. As DNA, the CDR3 is TGTGCCAGCAGAGGGACAGGGGTTAGTTCACCCCTCCACTTT. This sequence encodes CASRGTGVSSPLHF. Using reference TRBV28 and TRBJ1-6 for the parts outside the CDR3, the full variable domain is DVKVTQSSRYLVKRTGEKVFLECVQDMDHENMFWYRQDPGLGLRLIYFSYDVKMKEKGDIPEGYSVSREKKERFSLILESASTNQTSMYLCASRGTGVSSPLHFGNGTRLTVT.

This sequence joins TRBV30 and TRBJ1-6; no definite D call. Germline V gives CDR1 GTSNPN, CDR2 SVGIG (reference sequence). V lost 0 bases to trimming and J lost 10 bases, with 10 bases between them. This CDR3 has 13 residues. CDR3 amino acids: CAWSVFTVSPLHF. The DNA of the CDR3 is TGTGCCTGGAGTGTATTTACAGTGTCACCCCTCCACTTT.

This chain connects TRBV7-9 to TRBJ1-5; 8 bases fit TRBD1. This CDR3 is 13 amino acids long. Germline V CDR1 and CDR2: SEHNR, FQNEAQ (reference sequence). The J segment lost 5 bases and the V segment lost 7 bases, leaving 4 bases of the junction unmatched. The CDR3 sequence: CASTQGAYQPQHF. The DNA of the CDR3 is TGTGCCAGCACCCAGGGGGCTTATCAGCCCCAGCATTTT.

This clone was recorded a few times. The V gene is TRBV19, the J gene TRBJ1-5, with no clear D. The CDR3 contains 16 residues. V lost 5 bases, J lost 7 bases, and 21 bases lay in between. Germline assignment: CDR1 LNHDA and CDR2 SQIVND (reference sequence). CDR3 region: CASSLRQVRLSQPQHF. Written as DNA, the CDR3 is TGTGCCAGTAGTTTACGGCAGGTCCGCTTAAGCCAGCCCCAGCATTTT.

This chain joins TRBV5-5 and TRBJ2-7, with TRBD2 matching 8 bases. Germline V gives CDR1 SGHKS, CDR2 YYEKEE (reference sequence). This CDR3 is built from 15 residues. V lost 2 bases to trimming and J lost 5 bases; unmatched junction nucleotides: 9. The chain's CDR3 is CASSFGGLVSDEQYF. The CDR3 DNA follows: TGTGCCAGCAGCTTTGGGGGACTAGTGTCCGACGAGCAGTACTTC. Drawing the rest from reference TRBV5-5 and TRBJ2-7, the complete variable domain is DAGVTQSPTHLIKTRGQQVTLRCSPISGHKSVSWYQQVLGQGPQFIFQYYEKEERGRGNFPDRFSARQFPNYSSELNVNALLLGDSALYLCASSFGGLVSDEQYFGPGTRLTVT.

The rearrangement uses TRBV19 and TRBJ2-3, with 7 bases fitting TRBD2. This CDR3 has 16 amino acids. Germline trimming cut 5 bases from V and 3 bases from J; bases unmatched to any gene: 11. The germline gives CDR1 LNHDA, CDR2 SQIVND (reference sequence). The CDR3 DNA reads TGTGCCAGTAGTCCCCTGGCTGGGCGGGAGACAGATACGCAGTATTTT. This gives the protein CASSPLAGRETDTQYF.